The rows below give T cell receptor beta chains drawn from one sample of a study of technical replicates of blood from several donors. The assay was immunoSEQ multiplex PCR, and TCRdb's table has in-frame clones only and misses some. The sample has some 93,000 clones, 95% seen once. Sample: T cells isolated from PBMCs. All receptors derive from a human donor in good health. The CDR3 runs from the conserved cysteine through the conserved F or W. A D gene is named only where the DNA matches it firmly. The listing skips clone size in some rows; elsewhere it reads once, few, many or a size class.

clone_size	v_call	d_call	j_call	cdr3_aa	cdr3_nt
once	TRBV28	TRBD2	TRBJ2-5	CASSISGRRETQYF	TGTGCCAGCAGTATTAGCGGGAGGAGGGAGACCCAGTACTTC
NA	TRBV7-9	TRBD1	TRBJ2-1	CASSLSGGNEQFF	TGTGCCAGCAGCTTATCAGGGGGCAATGAGCAGTTCTTC
NA	TRBV4-2	TRBD1	TRBJ2-6	CASSQVVVGTESSGANVLTF	TGTGCCAGCAGCCAAGTTGTTGTGGGGACAGAAAGCTCTGGGGCCAACGTCCTGACTTTC
NA	TRBV4-1	NA	TRBJ2-1	CASRGRDFYNEQFF	TGCGCCAGCAGGGGTCGGGACTTCTACAATGAGCAGTTCTTC
NA	TRBV19	NA	TRBJ1-1	CASSPRRDNTEAFF	TGTGCCAGTAGTCCCCGGCGGGATAACACTGAAGCTTTCTTT
NA	TRBV21-1	NA	TRBJ2-2	CASSPYQLNKASNTGELFF	TGTGCCAGCAGCCCTTACCAACTAAACAAAGCCTCGAACACCGGGGAGCTGTTTTTT
NA	TRBV5-4	NA	TRBJ1-2	CASSLQGEVRGYTF	TGTGCCAGCAGCTTGCAAGGGGAAGTACGTGGCTACACCTTC
NA	TRBV13	TRBD1	TRBJ2-1	CASSPKGQGNNEQFF	TGTGCCAGCAGCCCGAAGGGACAGGGGAACAATGAGCAGTTCTTC
NA	TRBV18	NA	TRBJ2-4	CASSPATQGALAKNIQYF	TGTGCCAGCTCACCGGCTACACAGGGAGCCCTAGCCAAAAACATTCAGTACTTC
once	TRBV7-2	TRBD1	TRBJ1-2	CASSLRRDSPNYGYTF	TGTGCCAGCAGCTTGAGACGGGACAGTCCTAACTATGGCTACACCTTC
NA	TRBV7-9	NA	TRBJ1-2	CASSLYSSDGYTF	TGTGCCAGCAGCTTATACAGCTCTGATGGCTACACCTTC
NA	TRBV27	NA	TRBJ2-3	CASTTRGTDTQYF	TGTGCCAGCACAACTAGGGGCACAGATACGCAGTATTTT
NA	TRBV7-8	NA	TRBJ1-6	CASSSVSYNSPLHF	TGTGCCAGCAGCTCCGTTTCCTATAATTCACCCCTCCACTTT
once	TRBV9	TRBD2	TRBJ2-1	CASSRGGGLAYNEQFF	TGTGCCAGCAGCCGTGGGGGGGGACTAGCATACAATGAGCAGTTCTTC
NA	TRBV5-8	NA	TRBJ1-5	CASSPDPGQKNQPQHF	TGTGCCAGCAGCCCGGACCCCGGACAGAAAAATCAGCCCCAGCATTTT
NA	TRBV9	TRBD2	TRBJ2-7	CASSVAETSGYEQYF	TGTGCCAGCAGCGTAGCTGAGACTAGCGGGTACGAGCAGTACTTC
NA	TRBV11-3	NA	TRBJ1-1	CASSLGDTYTEAFF	TGTGCCAGCAGCTTAGGGGACACCTACACTGAAGCTTTCTTT
NA	TRBV6-1	TRBD2	TRBJ2-7	CASRKTSYPYEQYF	TGTGCCAGCAGGAAGACTAGCTACCCCTACGAGCAGTACTTC
NA	TRBV27	NA	TRBJ1-2	CASSLGVTGRGYTF	TGTGCCAGCAGTTTAGGAGTTACAGGGCGTGGCTACACCTTC
NA	TRBV6-1	TRBD1	TRBJ1-5	CASSRTGDNQPQHF	TGTGCCAGCAGCCGGACAGGGGACAATCAGCCCCAGCATTTT
NA	TRBV5-8	NA	TRBJ2-5	CASSDKAWFEETQYF	TGTGCCAGCAGCGATAAAGCATGGTTCGAAGAGACCCAGTACTTC
NA	TRBV10-1	NA	TRBJ2-5	CASSETVQETQYF	TGCGCCAGCAGTGAGACGGTTCAAGAGACCCAGTACTTC
NA	TRBV6-6	TRBD1	TRBJ1-2	CASSYQGASYGYTF	TGTGCCAGCAGTTACCAGGGGGCGTCTTATGGCTACACCTTC
NA	TRBV18	TRBD2	TRBJ2-4	CASSPASGRAESKNIQYF	TGTGCCAGCTCACCGGCTAGCGGGAGGGCCGAGTCCAAAAACATTCAGTACTTC
NA	TRBV4-1	NA	TRBJ1-6	CASSQARSPLHF	TGCGCCAGCAGCCAAGCCCGTTCACCCCTCCACTTT
NA	TRBV27	NA	TRBJ2-1	CASKWGGQNNEQFF	TGTGCCAGTAAATGGGGGGGCCAAAACAATGAGCAGTTCTTC
NA	TRBV7-9	TRBD1	TRBJ1-4	CASSGRTGDSEKLFF	TGTGCCAGCAGCGGACGGACAGGAGACTCCGAAAAACTGTTTTTT
NA	TRBV2	NA	TRBJ2-5	CASTRIQETQYF	TGTGCCAGCACCAGGATTCAAGAGACCCAGTACTTC
NA	TRBV5-5	TRBD1	TRBJ1-1	CASRPGGTEAFF	TGTGCCAGCAGGCCAGGGGGGACTGAAGCTTTCTTT
NA	TRBV6-5	NA	TRBJ1-5	CASSWTQGQPQHF	TGTGCCAGCAGTTGGACCCAGGGGCAGCCCCAGCATTTT
NA	TRBV7-8	TRBD1	TRBJ2-3	CASSKDRVDTQYF	TGTGCCAGCAGCAAGGACAGGGTAGATACGCAGTATTTT
NA	TRBV4-1	TRBD1	TRBJ2-7	CASSQMTLDRGRDEQYF	TGCGCCAGCAGCCAAATGACTCTAGACAGGGGGCGAGACGAGCAGTACTTC
NA	TRBV11-3	TRBD1	TRBJ2-7	CASSSRDRGFQYF	TGTGCCAGCAGCTCCCGGGACAGGGGTTTTCAGTACTTC
NA	TRBV27	NA	TRBJ2-2	CASSPRSTGNTGELFF	TGTGCCAGCAGCCCGCGGTCGACAGGGAACACCGGGGAGCTGTTTTTT
NA	TRBV4-1	NA	TRBJ1-1	CASSQGFQTEAFF	TGCGCCAGCAGCCAAGGCTTCCAGACTGAAGCTTTCTTT
NA	TRBV5-1	TRBD1	TRBJ2-4	CASSLEVSRGQSQGIQYF	TGCGCCAGCAGCTTGGAGGTCTCAAGGGGACAGTCCCAAGGGATTCAGTACTTC
NA	TRBV7-6	TRBD1	TRBJ2-3	CASSPVRGNRGEDTQYF	TGTGCCAGCAGCCCCGTCCGGGGCAACAGGGGTGAAGATACGCAGTATTTT
once	TRBV7-8	NA	TRBJ2-3	CASSLGSQATTDTQYF	TGTGCCAGCAGCTTAGGCAGTCAGGCTACCACAGATACGCAGTATTTT
NA	TRBV6-4	NA	TRBJ1-5	CASSEYGGDQPQHF	TGTGCCAGCAGTGAATATGGAGGAGACCAGCCCCAGCATTTT
NA	TRBV30	NA	TRBJ2-3	CACLAVGGATDTQYF	TGTGCCTGCCTCGCTGTGGGGGGGGCCACAGATACGCAGTATTTT
NA	TRBV11-3	NA	TRBJ2-3	CASSPWADISTSSTDTQYF	TGTGCCAGCAGCCCCTGGGCAGATATCTCTACCTCTAGCACAGATACGCAGTATTTT
NA	TRBV11-2	NA	TRBJ2-1	CASSLERDEQFF	TGTGCCAGCAGCTTAGAGAGGGATGAGCAGTTCTTC
NA	TRBV4-1	TRBD1	TRBJ1-5	CASSQVGGGKNQPQHF	TGCGCCAGCAGCCAAGTAGGGGGCGGGAAAAATCAGCCCCAGCATTTT
NA	TRBV29-1	TRBD2	TRBJ2-2	CSVVRVAGGLNTGELFF	TGCAGCGTTGTTCGAGTAGCGGGAGGACTAAACACCGGGGAGCTGTTTTTT
NA	TRBV28	TRBD2	TRBJ2-3	CASSLAGGTDTQYF	TGTGCCAGCAGCCTAGCGGGAGGAACAGATACGCAGTATTTT
NA	TRBV19	TRBD1	TRBJ1-6	CASRLPGQGHSPLHF	TGTGCCAGTAGGCTACCCGGACAGGGGCATTCACCCCTCCACTTT
NA	TRBV11-3	TRBD2	TRBJ2-5	CASSAAGGVTQYF	TGTGCCAGCAGCGCGGCGGGAGGAGTGACCCAGTACTTC
NA	TRBV6-1	TRBD1	TRBJ1-2	CASSEKTGTYGYTF	TGTGCCAGCAGTGAAAAGACAGGGACCTATGGCTACACCTTC
NA	TRBV5-6	NA	TRBJ1-3	CASSLLRGNTIYF	TGTGCCAGCAGCCTGCTGCGCGGAAACACCATATATTTT
NA	TRBV5-4	TRBD1	TRBJ1-2	CASSLNRGLRTVDGYTF	TGTGCCAGCAGCTTGAACAGGGGGCTCCGTACCGTCGATGGCTACACCTTC
NA	TRBV7-8	TRBD2	TRBJ2-1	CASSPRLAGATYNEQFF	TGTGCCAGCAGTCCAAGGTTAGCGGGGGCCACGTACAATGAGCAGTTCTTC
NA	TRBV7-9	TRBD2	TRBJ2-3	CASSSGTSGRAEDTQYF	TGTGCCAGCAGCTCCGGGACTAGCGGGAGAGCAGAAGATACGCAGTATTTT
NA	TRBV29-1	NA	TRBJ1-2	CSVVGGIDSLSYGYTF	TGCAGCGTTGTGGGGGGGATAGACAGTTTAAGCTATGGCTACACCTTC
NA	TRBV29-1	TRBD1	TRBJ2-1	CSVRSPGQFNYNEQFF	TGCAGCGTTCGAAGTCCGGGACAGTTTAATTACAATGAGCAGTTCTTC
NA	TRBV19	NA	TRBJ2-3	CASSIIFRQTDTQYF	TGTGCCAGTAGTATCATATTTAGACAGACAGATACGCAGTATTTT
NA	TRBV10-3	NA	TRBJ1-5	CAISEAETNQPQHF	TGTGCCATCAGTGAGGCAGAAACCAATCAGCCCCAGCATTTT
NA	TRBV27	NA	TRBJ1-2	CASSFSMGGEVNGYTF	TGTGCCAGCAGTTTTTCGATGGGAGGTGAAGTTAATGGCTACACCTTC